These 22 T cell receptor beta chains were all obtained from the same sample, sequenced in a study of blood T cell repertoires in COVID-19. The assay was immunoSEQ multiplex PCR, and TCRdb's table has in-frame clones only and misses some. This table holds fewer than 350,000 clones, approximately 81% found once. The sequenced sample consisted of peripheral blood. These receptor sequences come from a woman aged 55-69 years with active or convalescent COVID-19.

This sequence joins TRBV5-4 and TRBJ1-1; no reliable D call. Germline CDR1 is SGHNT and CDR2 is YYREEE (reference sequence). With 2 bases removed from V and 1 base from J, the gap between germline ends came to 12 bases. The CDR3 covers 15 residues. The CDR3, as DNA: TGTGCCAGCAGCTTCTCTTCCGCGGCGAACACTGAAGCTTTCTTT. Encoded protein: CASSFSSAANTEAFF.

The sample holds a few counts of this clone. The rearrangement links TRBV18 to TRBJ1-1, with TRBD1 matching over 7 bases. The CDR3 consists of 16 residues. V trimming: 4 bases; J trimming: 0 bases; junction bases outside the gene matches: 8. Germline CDR1 KGHSH, CDR2 LQKENI. CDR3 sequence (DNA): TGTGCCAGCTCACAGGGGTCGACAGGGATGAACACTGAAGCTTTCTTT. Translating it yields CASSQGSTGMNTEAFF.

The CDR3 sequence is CASSFRGWRSPLHF. CDR3 nucleotide sequence: TGTGCCAGCAGCTTCAGAGGATGGCGATCACCCCTCCACTTT. The V gene is TRBV5-6, the J gene TRBJ1-6; D uncertain. CDR3 length: 14 residues. Germline V gene lookup returns CDR1 SGHDT and CDR2 YYEEEE. V was shortened by 2 bases and J by 10 bases, with 13 bases between the two germline ends.

V and J are TRBV4-2 and TRBJ1-6; D might be TRBD1 (5 bases). The V gene's germline CDR1 is LGHNA and CDR2 YNFKEQ. Between the trimmed V and J ends, which lost 4 bases and 8 bases, there was a span of 15 bases. The CDR3 contains 15 residues. The CDR3 spells CASSPLGGEDSPLHF. Written as DNA, the CDR3 is TGTGCCAGCAGCCCTTTGGGGGGGGAGGATTCACCCCTCCACTTT.

The V and J genes are TRBV7-9 and TRBJ2-3; 8 nucleotides align to TRBD2. Looked up from germline, CDR1 is SEHNR and CDR2 is FQNEAQ (reference sequence). The CDR3 contains 15 residues. V was clipped by 3 bases and J by 1 base; unmatched bases: 3. CDR3 coding DNA: TGTGCCAGCAGCTTGGGACTAGGGGGCACAGATACGCAGTATTTT. Encoded protein: CASSLGLGGTDTQYF.

The rearrangement joins TRBV3-1 (or the pseudogene TRBV3-2) to TRBJ1-4; D unclear. Germline-derived CDR1 and CDR2 are LGHDT and YNNKEL (reference sequence). V was clipped by 0 bases and J by 5 bases, with 10 bases between them. This CDR3 spans 15 amino acids. The CDR3 is CASSQENRFNEKLFF. The DNA of the CDR3 is TGTGCCAGCAGCCAAGAGAACAGATTCAATGAAAAACTGTTTTTT.

V and J are TRBV21-1 and TRBJ2-7; no DNA check was done on the table's D call, TRBD1. TRBV21-1 counts as a pseudogene. The CDR3 runs 13 residues. The chain's CDR3 is CASSMNRDYEQYF. DNA for the CDR3: TGTGCCAGCAGCATGAACAGGGACTACGAGCAGTACTTC.

This chain links TRBV4-1 with TRBJ1-2; 10 nucleotides align to TRBD1. The V segment lost 4 bases and the J segment 8 bases; nucleotides outside the gene matches: 16. Germline assignment: CDR1 MGHRA and CDR2 YSYEKL. The CDR3 is 17 residues long. CDR3 DNA sequence: TGCGCCAGCAGCCCGCAAGGTGGACAGGGGGTGTCGGACGGCTACACCTTC. It codes for CASSPQGGQGVSDGYTF.

The chain combines TRBV7-9 with TRBJ2-7, with D maybe TRBD1 (6 bases). Germline lookup yields CDR1 SEHNR and CDR2 FQNEAQ (reference sequence). V lost 5 bases and J 2 bases, leaving 16 bases between the germline ends. The CDR3 is made up of 15 amino acids. In DNA, the CDR3 is TGTGCCAGCAGCCTGTCTCGGGACAACCCCTACGAGCAGTACTTC. Residues: CASSLSRDNPYEQYF.

By sample share, this clone is medium-sized (0.01 to 0.1%). V usage is TRBV27 and J usage is TRBJ1-1, with 9 bases identical to TRBD1. Trimming at V came to 4 bases and at J to 6 bases, leaving 12 bases not matched to a gene. The germline gives CDR1 MNHEY, CDR2 SMNVEV (reference sequence). The CDR3 runs 16 residues. The chain's CDR3 is CASSSTGGESEPEAFF. CDR3 sequence (DNA): TGTGCCAGCAGTTCCACAGGGGGCGAATCCGAGCCTGAAGCTTTCTTT.

The chain is built from TRBV5-6 and TRBJ1-2; D is undetermined. Trimming left V 2 bases short and J 8 bases short, with 16 bases between. The CDR3 runs 14 residues. Germline loops: CDR1 SGHDT, CDR2 YYEEEE. CDR3 coding DNA: TGTGCCAGCAGCTTAGGCAGCCGAGGGAGCGGCTACACCTTC. Its protein product is CASSLGSRGSGYTF.

The rearrangement joins TRBV11-2 to TRBJ1-5; 11 nucleotides align to TRBD1. The CDR3 totals 14 residues. Germline lookup yields CDR1 SGHAT and CDR2 FQNNGV. The J segment lost 7 bases and the V segment lost 3 bases, leaving 2 bases of the junction unmatched. CDR3 DNA sequence: TGTGCCAGCAGCTTCGGACAGGGGGCCCAGCCCCAGCATTTT. Its translation is CASSFGQGAQPQHF.

J is TRBJ1-1 and V is TRBV2; tentative D call: TRBD1 (5 bases). The CDR3 totals 14 residues. Germline V lookup: CDR1 SNHLY, CDR2 FYNNEI. Trimming cost V 5 bases and J 1 base, with 11 bases left between them. The CDR3 sequence is CASSRDSQNTEAFF. The DNA for the CDR3 is TGTGCCAGCAGTAGAGACAGTCAGAACACTGAAGCTTTCTTT.

The gene calls are TRBV7-3 and TRBJ2-5; no clear D. CDR3 size: 14 residues. Trimming left V 6 bases short and J 5 bases short, with 16 bases between. CDR1 and CDR2 (germline): SGHTA, FQGTGA. The CDR3 DNA reads TGTGCCAGCAGTTCCTCCGTGCCCGCGGAGACCCAGTACTTC. This gives the protein CASSSSVPAETQYF.

This chain uses TRBV19 with TRBJ2-3, with 8 bases that match TRBD2. CDR3 length: 15 residues. Per the germline V gene, CDR1 is LNHDA and CDR2 is SQIVND (reference sequence). J gave up 6 bases and V 9 bases, and 14 bases lay outside the gene matches. The CDR3 DNA reads TGTGCCAGCGCTACAACCGGGGGGGCTGGGGATACGCAGTATTTT. Amino acids: CASATTGGAGDTQYF.

The chain has TRBV6-5 and TRBJ1-1; TRBD1 matches at 7 bases. The CDR3 is made up of 14 amino acids. The V gene's germline CDR1 is MNHEY and CDR2 SVGAGI. J was trimmed by 0 bases and V by 6 bases; bases with no gene match: 4. CDR3 sequence: CASRATGMNTEAFF. The DNA of the CDR3 is TGTGCCAGCAGGGCGACAGGGATGAACACTGAAGCTTTCTTT.

The chain employs TRBV5-1 and TRBJ2-7; D gene ambiguous. V gave up 1 base and J gave up 2 bases, with 13 bases separating them. The germline gives CDR1 SGHRS, CDR2 YFSETQ. CDR3 length equals 15 residues. CDR3 sequence (DNA): TGCGCCAGCAGCTTGCGCGACTGGCCCACCTACGAGCAGTACTTC. It specifies CASSLRDWPTYEQYF.

V gene TRBV19 combines with J gene TRBJ1-3, with D possibly being TRBD1 (6 bases). The V gene lost 4 bases and the J gene lost 1 base, with 17 bases spanning the gap. CDR1 LNHDA and CDR2 SQIVND come from the germline V gene (reference sequence). There are 17 residues in the CDR3. The CDR3 region is CASSKWGLGTSGNTIYF. CDR3 nucleotides: TGTGCCAGTAGTAAGTGGGGGCTCGGAACTTCTGGAAACACCATATATTTT.

The chain recombines TRBV7-8 with TRBJ1-1, with a possible D match to TRBD1 (5 bases). From germline, CDR1 is SGHVS and CDR2 FQNEAQ. The CDR3 has 15 amino acids. V lost 4 bases and J 6 bases, leaving 18 bases between the germline ends. The CDR3 DNA sequence: TGTGCCAGCAGCTCACTACAAACAAGGGGCTCTGAAGCTTTCTTT. It specifies CASSSLQTRGSEAFF.

The chain employs TRBV27 and TRBJ2-5, with D hard to call. With 5 bases removed from V and 5 bases from J, the gap between germline ends came to 15 bases. The CDR3 length is 14 residues. Germline V gene sequence: CDR1 MNHEY, CDR2 SMNVEV (reference sequence). DNA of the CDR3: TGTGCCAGCAGTCCGTCCGGCGGATGGGAGACCCAGTACTTC. This encodes CASSPSGGWETQYF.

Worth noting for this clone: The junction does not match germline at one end; this may be a read error. The chain has TRBV5-1 and TRBJ2-3; TRBD2 matches 9 bases. CDR3 length: 17 residues. The germline V gene encodes CDR1 SGHRS and CDR2 YFSETQ. In DNA, the CDR3 is TGCGCCCGCAGCTTGGCGGGACTCGCGGGGGGGCGGGATACGCAGTATTTT. The encoded protein is CARSLAGLAGGRDTQYF.

Notes on this clone: Being one base from a much bigger clone, this may be a read error. This CDR3 is also generated by other DNA sequences in the sample. The chain recombines TRBV11-2 with TRBJ1-1; D uncertain. The germline V and J ends were trimmed by 0 bases and 1 base, with 3 bases remaining between them. CDR1 and CDR2 from the germline V gene are SGHAT and FQNNGV. The CDR3 is 13 residues long. The CDR3 reads CASSLDRNTEAFF. The CDR3 DNA reads as TGTGCCAGCAGCTTAGACAGGAACACTGAAGCTTTCTTT.